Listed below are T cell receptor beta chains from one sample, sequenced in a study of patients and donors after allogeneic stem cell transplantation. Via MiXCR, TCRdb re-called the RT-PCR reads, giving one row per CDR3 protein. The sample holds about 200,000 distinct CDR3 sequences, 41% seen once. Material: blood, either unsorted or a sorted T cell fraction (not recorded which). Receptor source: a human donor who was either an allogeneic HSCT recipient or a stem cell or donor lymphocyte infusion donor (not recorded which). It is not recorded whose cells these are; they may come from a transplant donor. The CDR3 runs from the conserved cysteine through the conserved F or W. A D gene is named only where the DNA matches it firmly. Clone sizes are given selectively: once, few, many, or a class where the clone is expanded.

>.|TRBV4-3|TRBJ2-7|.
CASSQGRGVHEQYF
TGCGCCAGCAGCCAAGGTCGGGGAGTCCACGAGCAGTACTTC
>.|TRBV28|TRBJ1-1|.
CASKLTVRGTEAFF
TGTGCCAGCAAGCTGACCGTCCGGGGCACTGAAGCTTTCTTT
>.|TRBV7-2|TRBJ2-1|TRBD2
CASSLGWTSGFEQFF
TGTGCCAGCAGCTTAGGCTGGACTAGCGGGTTTGAGCAGTTCTTC
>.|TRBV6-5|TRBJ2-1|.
CASTGTADNEQFF
TGTGCCAGCACCGGGACGGCAGACAATGAGCAGTTCTTC
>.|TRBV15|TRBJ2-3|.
CATYLVPSERTDTQYF
TGTGCCACCTACCTGGTGCCTAGCGAACGCACAGATACGCAGTATTTT
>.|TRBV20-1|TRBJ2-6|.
CSARDPLTGANVLTF
TGCAGTGCTAGAGACCCCCTCACTGGGGCCAACGTCCTGACTTTC
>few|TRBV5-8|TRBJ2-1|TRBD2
CASSLGSGSYNEQFF
TGTGCCAGCAGCTTGGGCAGCGGGAGCTACAATGAGCAGTTCTTC
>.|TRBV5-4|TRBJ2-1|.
CASSPNLAREQFF
TGTGCCAGCAGCCCAAACCTAGCTCGTGAGCAGTTCTTC
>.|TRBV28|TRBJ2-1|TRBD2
CASSTMIAGRNNEQFF
TGTGCCAGCAGTACCATGATAGCGGGACGAAACAATGAGCAGTTCTTC
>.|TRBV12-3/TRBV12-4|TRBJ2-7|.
CASSLDAYEQYF
TGTGCCAGCAGTTTAGACGCATACGAGCAGTACTTC
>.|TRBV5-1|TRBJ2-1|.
CASSFNTYNEQFF
TGCGCCAGCAGCTTTAACACCTACAATGAGCAGTTCTTC
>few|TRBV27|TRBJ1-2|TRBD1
CASGPIQGAVYGYTF
TGTGCCAGCGGACCAATACAGGGGGCAGTCTATGGCTACACCTTC
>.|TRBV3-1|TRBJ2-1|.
CASGSFYNEQFF
TGTGCCTCCGGCAGCTTTTACAATGAGCAGTTCTTC
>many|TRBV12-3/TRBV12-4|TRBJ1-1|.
CASSFVANTEAFF
TGTGCCAGCAGTTTCGTAGCGAACACTGAAGCTTTCTTT
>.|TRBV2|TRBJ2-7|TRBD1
CASIYQTGEAYEQYF
TGTGCCAGCATTTACCAGACAGGGGAGGCCTACGAGCAGTACTTC
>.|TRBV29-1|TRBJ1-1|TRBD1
CSVVGETGGSVAAFF
TGCAGCGTTGTGGGGGAGACAGGGGGCTCGGTGGCAGCTTTCTTT
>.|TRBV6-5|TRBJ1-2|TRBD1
CASSAPGQGYGYTF
TGTGCCAGCAGCGCCCCGGGACAGGGGTATGGCTACACCTTC
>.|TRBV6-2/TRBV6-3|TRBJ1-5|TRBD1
CASRHPGGQPQHF
TGTGCCAGCAGACATCCAGGGGGGCAGCCCCAGCATTTT
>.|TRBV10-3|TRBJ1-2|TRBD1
CAISQGDNYGYTF
TGTGCCATCAGCCAGGGGGATAACTATGGCTACACCTTC
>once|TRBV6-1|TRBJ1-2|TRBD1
CASSAPDREGYTF
TGTGCCAGCAGCGCACCCGACAGGGAAGGCTACACCTTC
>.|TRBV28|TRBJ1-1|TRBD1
CASSGQQTGANEAFF
TGTGCCAGCAGCGGACAGCAGACAGGGGCTAATGAAGCTTTCTTT